This entry lists 6 T cell receptor beta chains sequenced from one sample in a study of blood T cell repertoires in COVID-19. Sequenced by immunoSEQ multiplex PCR; TCRdb stores in-frame clones only, minus some. Of 360,000 or so clones listed, approximately 90% were seen once; the top ten hold approximately 4.1%. What was sequenced was peripheral blood. These receptors were obtained from a woman aged 55 to 70 with COVID-19, enrolled during active disease.

The chain carries TRBV7-9 and TRBJ1-2, with D unresolved. This CDR3 contains 13 residues. Trimming pared 3 bases from V and 4 bases from J, leaving 9 bases between. Germline V gene lookup returns CDR1 SEHNR and CDR2 FQNEAQ (reference sequence). The CDR3 nucleotides are TGTGCCAGCAGCTTCACAGCCTCCTATGGCTACACCTTC. It encodes CASSFTASYGYTF.

The chain joins TRBV3-1 (or the pseudogene TRBV3-2) to TRBJ1-2; D possibly corresponds to TRBD1 (5 bases). Germline CDR1 LGHDT, CDR2 YNNKEL (reference sequence). CDR3 size: 12 residues. The V end lost 2 bases, the J end lost 5 bases, and 6 bases lay between the germline ends. CDR3 sequence reads: CASSQQGYGYTF. CDR3 in DNA: TGTGCCAGCAGCCAACAGGGATATGGCTACACCTTC.

The sample holds one count of this clone. At the DNA level, this CDR3 is encoded by other sequences in the same sample as well. The chain joins TRBV3-1 (or the pseudogene TRBV3-2) to TRBJ1-1; 10 positions agree with TRBD1. J gave up 4 bases and V 4 bases, and 0 bases lay outside the gene matches. CDR1 is LGHDT, CDR2 YNNKEL, per germline (reference sequence). The CDR3 contains 13 residues. CDR3 residues: CASSRTGGTEAFF. The CDR3 bases are TGTGCCAGCAGCCGGACAGGGGGCACTGAAGCTTTCTTT.

This chain joins TRBV15 and TRBJ1-6, with 7 positions matching TRBD1. The CDR3 is 16 amino acids. V lost 1 base and J lost 9; bases outside the gene matches: 9. CDR1 is LNHNV, CDR2 YYDKDF, per germline (reference sequence). CDR3 sequence: CATSRGGNRGFSPLHF. DNA for the CDR3: TGTGCCACCAGCAGAGGAGGAAACAGGGGCTTTTCACCCCTCCACTTT.

V gene TRBV4-1 combines with J gene TRBJ2-1; tentative D call: TRBD1 (6 bases). V dropped 7 bases and J dropped 5 bases, with 15 bases sitting between them. Germline V gene data show CDR1 as MGHRA and CDR2 as YSYEKL. This CDR3 is 14 amino acids long. Written as DNA, the CDR3 is TGCGCCAGCAATAATCTGAGGGGGAACAATGAGCAGTTCTTC. The encoded protein is CASNNLRGNNEQFF.

The chain is built from TRBV7-9 and TRBJ1-6, with 7 bases identical to TRBD1. CDR1 is SEHNR and CDR2 is FQNEAQ in the germline V gene (reference sequence). The CDR3 has 15 residues. V was pared by 6 bases and J by 8 bases, with 10 bases of the junction left unmatched. This chain's CDR3 is CASSSTGDLYSPLHF. The DNA of the CDR3 is TGTGCCAGCAGTTCTACAGGGGACTTGTATTCACCCCTCCACTTT.